These 32 T cell receptor beta chains were sequenced from one sample in a study of blood T cell repertoires in COVID-19. Here immunoSEQ multiplex PCR was the method, and the copy in TCRdb shows in-frame clones only, minus some. The sample consists of 200,000 to 250,000 clones, over 75% of them appearing once. Sequenced: PBMCs or T cells enriched from blood (not recorded which). Receptor source: a man aged 35-49 years who had recovered from COVID-19.

The chain couples TRBV11-2 to TRBJ1-1; TRBD1 aligns across 7 bases. V trimming: 4 bases; J trimming: 3 bases; junction bases outside the gene matches: 2. Germline CDR1 reads SGHAT; CDR2 reads FQNNGV. The CDR3 covers 13 residues. CDR3 loop: CASSSQGYTEAFF. In DNA form, the CDR3 reads TGTGCCAGCAGCTCACAGGGGTACACTGAAGCTTTCTTT.

The V gene is TRBV19, the J gene TRBJ1-6, with 7 bases matching TRBD1. V lost 2 bases to trimming and J lost 5 bases; unmatched junction nucleotides: 3. CDR3 length: 15 amino acids. In germline, CDR1 is LNHDA, CDR2 SQIVND (reference sequence). DNA for the CDR3: TGTGCCAGTAGTATACGACAGGGCAATAATTCACCCCTCCACTTT. This codes for CASSIRQGNNSPLHF. Together with reference TRBV19 and TRBJ1-6, the CDR3 gives the full variable domain: DGGITQSPKYLFRKEGQNVTLSCEQNLNHDAMYWYRQDPGQGLRLIYYSQIVNDFQKGDIAEGYSVSREKKESFPLTVTSAQKNPTAFYLCASSIRQGNNSPLHFGNGTRLTVT.

This clone has only a few counts. V is TRBV5-8 and J is TRBJ1-2; 7 bases agree with TRBD1. The V gene end was trimmed by 6 bases and the J gene end by 4 bases; junction bases not matched to a gene: 9. The CDR3 length is 14 residues. Germline CDR1 and CDR2: SGHTS and YDEGEE. The CDR3: CASKNLGTAYGYTF. CDR3 in DNA: TGTGCCAGCAAAAATCTCGGGACAGCCTATGGCTACACCTTC.

This chain links TRBV29-1 with TRBJ1-1; the D gene is possibly TRBD1 (6 bases). V was cut by 4 bases and J by 5 bases, with 11 bases left in between. The germline V gene has CDR1 SQVTM and CDR2 ANQGSEA. CDR3 size: 12 residues. The CDR3 sequence: CSVGLQGTEAFF. The CDR3 region has the DNA TGCAGCGTTGGCTTACAGGGAACTGAAGCTTTCTTT.

J is TRBJ2-3 and V is TRBV25-1; 7 bases fit TRBD1. Germline V gene data show CDR1 as MGHDK and CDR2 as SYGVNS. The CDR3 totals 15 residues. J gave up 4 bases and V 3 bases, and 7 bases lay outside the gene matches. In DNA form, the CDR3 reads TGTGCCAGCAGTGACAGACAGGGCTCACCAGATACGCAGTATTTT. Amino acid sequence: CASSDRQGSPDTQYF.

The chain is built from TRBV7-3 and TRBJ1-2; no reliable D call. This CDR3 is 13 amino acids long. Germline V gives CDR1 SGHTA, CDR2 FQGTGA. The V gene lost 6 bases and the J gene lost 0 bases, with 8 bases spanning the gap. CDR3 loop: CASSSGANYGYTF. In DNA form, the CDR3 reads TGTGCCAGCAGTTCCGGGGCTAACTATGGCTACACCTTC.

This chain joins TRBV5-1 and TRBJ2-1; 7 nucleotides line up with TRBD2. CDR3 length: 14 residues. Looked up from germline, CDR1 is SGHRS and CDR2 is YFSETQ. Trimming took 4 bases from V and 7 from J; bases not matched to a gene: 8. The CDR3, as DNA: TGCGCCAGCAGCATGGGCCTCGGGGGGAATGAGCAGTTCTTC. It is translated as CASSMGLGGNEQFF.

CDR3: CATSRDWGYAGLAGGDEQFF. As DNA, the CDR3 is TGTGCCACCAGCAGAGATTGGGGATACGCGGGACTAGCGGGAGGGGATGAGCAGTTCTTC. The chain couples TRBV15 to TRBJ2-1; 16 nucleotides match TRBD2. After removal of 0 bases from V and 8 bases from J, the junction contained 13 bases not matched to a gene. CDR3 length equals 20 residues. The V gene's germline CDR1 is LNHNV and CDR2 YYDKDF (reference sequence).

The chain combines TRBV7-9 with TRBJ2-7, with D hard to call. The CDR3 length is 11 residues. The V gene's germline CDR1 is SEHNR and CDR2 FQNEAQ (reference sequence). V lost 4 bases, J lost 7 bases, and 8 bases lay in between. Here the CDR3 DNA reads TGTGCCAGCAGCTACGCTAATGAGCAGTACTTC. It is translated as CASSYANEQYF.

The chain has TRBV5-1 and TRBJ2-3; 12 nucleotides match TRBD2. Germline-derived CDR1 and CDR2 are SGHRS and YFSETQ. Trimming took 1 base from V and 3 from J; bases not matched to a gene: 0. This CDR3 is 15 amino acids long. In nucleotides, the CDR3 is TGCGCCAGCAGCTTGCTAGCGGGGGGGACAGATACGCAGTATTTT. Its translation: CASSLLAGGTDTQYF.

This clone was seen more than once but under ten times. This chain joins TRBV7-8 and TRBJ1-3; D not resolved. The CDR3 runs 17 residues. CDR1 and CDR2 (germline): SGHVS, FQNEAQ. Trimming took 5 bases from V and 0 from J, leaving 17 bases between them. The chain's CDR3 is CASSPNLRSSSGNTIYF. The CDR3 DNA sequence: TGTGCCAGCAGCCCCAACCTCAGATCTTCCTCTGGAAACACCATATATTTT.

The rearrangement uses TRBV5-4 and TRBJ2-2; D might be TRBD1 (5 bases). The CDR3 contains 14 residues. V was pared by 4 bases and J by 5 bases, with 12 bases between. The germline CDR1 and CDR2 sequences are SGHNT and YYREEE (reference sequence). CDR3 amino acids: CASSLDRPTGELFF. The CDR3 DNA follows: TGTGCCAGCAGCCTCGACAGACCTACCGGGGAGCTGTTTTTT.

The rearrangement joins TRBV5-1 to TRBJ1-6; maybe TRBD1 (6 bases). From germline, CDR1 is SGHRS and CDR2 YFSETQ. Trimming left V 1 base short and J 0 bases short, with 11 bases between. CDR3 length: 17 amino acids. Here the CDR3 reads CASSLRVDSSYNSPLHF. The CDR3 DNA sequence: TGCGCCAGCAGCTTGAGGGTGGACAGCTCCTATAATTCACCCCTCCACTTT.

The chain joins TRBV12-3 or TRBV12-4 to TRBJ1-3, with unresolved D. The CDR3 spans 12 residues. V was shortened by 9 bases and J by 4 bases, with 10 bases between the two germline ends. CDR3 DNA: TGTGCCAGTTCCACTTCCGGAAACACCATATATTTT. It yields the protein CASSTSGNTIYF.

V is TRBV10-3 and J is TRBJ2-1; weak D call: TRBD1 (6 bases). V was clipped by 7 bases and J by 4 bases, with 11 bases between them. The germline CDR1 and CDR2 sequences are ENHRY and SYGVKD. This CDR3 comprises 13 residues. CDR3 amino acids: CAIKGTRYNEQFF. DNA for the CDR3: TGTGCCATCAAAGGGACAAGATACAATGAGCAGTTCTTC.

V usage is TRBV18 and J usage is TRBJ2-3; D may be TRBD2 (6 bases). Germline V CDR1 and CDR2: KGHSH, LQKENI. Trimming left V 5 bases short and J 2 bases short, with 20 bases between. This CDR3 has 17 residues. The CDR3 loop reads CASSDLLPGLHTDTQYF. The CDR3 DNA is TGTGCCAGCTCAGACCTTCTACCGGGACTTCACACAGATACGCAGTATTTT.

The CDR3 DNA follows: TGTGCCAGTACCAAGTCTCCCTATAATGAAAAACTGTTTTTT. Its protein product is CASTKSPYNEKLFF. The chain combines TRBV19 with TRBJ1-4; no definite D call. The length of the CDR3 is 14 residues. Germline CDR1 is LNHDA and CDR2 is SQIVND (reference sequence). Trimming left V 7 bases short and J 4 bases short, with 13 bases between.

J is TRBJ1-5 and V is TRBV6-5, with 9 bases aligning to TRBD1. V lost 0 bases, J lost 6 bases, and 6 bases stayed unmatched. The germline CDR1 and CDR2 sequences are MNHEY and SVGAGI. The CDR3 extends over 16 amino acids. This CDR3 is CASSYSMTGGSQPQHF. DNA of the CDR3: TGTGCCAGCAGTTACTCGATGACAGGGGGGAGTCAGCCCCAGCATTTT.

The gene calls are TRBV7-3 and TRBJ2-3; 7 bases agree with TRBD1. V shed 4 bases and J 5 bases; nucleotides not matched to a gene: 6. CDR3 size: 14 residues. CDR1 and CDR2 from the germline V gene are SGHTA and FQGTGA. CDR3 sequence reads: CASSSIGGRDTQYF. Written as DNA, the CDR3 is TGTGCCAGCAGCTCTATAGGGGGCAGAGATACGCAGTATTTT.

The CDR3 here is CASSSQLVSTDTQYF. CDR3 nucleotides: TGCGCCAGCAGCTCCCAACTAGTTTCCACAGATACGCAGTATTTT. This chain joins TRBV5-1 and TRBJ2-3; a possible D gene is TRBD2 (5 bases). The V gene lost 3 bases and the J gene lost 2 bases, with 13 bases spanning the gap. The CDR3 spans 15 residues. Germline lookup yields CDR1 SGHRS and CDR2 YFSETQ. The full variable domain, rest sourced from reference TRBV5-1 and TRBJ2-3, is KAGVTQTPRYLIKTRGQQVTLSCSPISGHRSVSWYQQTPGQGLQFLFEYFSETQRNKGNFPGRFSGRQFSNSRSEMNVSTLELGDSALYLCASSSQLVSTDTQYFGPGTRLTVL.

This clone was counted at least ten times. The gene calls are TRBV5-4 and TRBJ1-3; D unresolved. Trimming stripped 4 bases from V and 2 bases from J, with 13 bases between. Germline V gene lookup returns CDR1 SGHNT and CDR2 YYREEE (reference sequence). The CDR3 contains 15 residues. CDR3 DNA sequence: TGTGCCAGCAGCCCCGGGGAGATCGCTGGAAACACCATATATTTT. Translated, it gives CASSPGEIAGNTIYF. Supplemented by reference TRBV5-4 and TRBJ1-3, the full variable domain reads ETGVTQSPTHLIKTRGQQVTLRCSSQSGHNTVSWYQQALGQGPQFIFQYYREEENGRGNFPPRFSGLQFPNYSSELNVNALELDDSALYLCASSPGEIAGNTIYFGEGSWLTVV.

The rearrangement links TRBV7-2 to TRBJ1-5, with D perhaps matching TRBD1 (5 bases). Germline assignment: CDR1 SGHTA and CDR2 FQGNSA. Trimming pared 6 bases from V and 3 bases from J, leaving 15 bases between. The CDR3 totals 15 residues. In nucleotides, the CDR3 is TGTGCCAGCAGGATACAGGAGCTAAACAATCAGCCCCAGCATTTT. Encoded protein: CASRIQELNNQPQHF.

This sequence joins TRBV18 and TRBJ1-4, with 8 bases aligning to TRBD1. Per germline, CDR1 KGHSH and CDR2 LQKENI. J was trimmed by 13 bases and V by 1 base; bases with no gene match: 5. The CDR3 spans 13 residues. The CDR3 is CASSPREGTGLFF. In DNA form, the CDR3 reads TGTGCCAGCTCACCACGGGAAGGGACAGGACTGTTTTTT. The complete variable domain, with remaining parts taken from reference TRBV18 and TRBJ1-4, reads NAGVMQNPRHLVRRRGQEARLRCSPMKGHSHVYWYRQLPEEGLKFMVYLQKENIIDESGMPKERFSAEFPKEGPSILRIQQVVRGDSAAYFCASSPREGTGLFFGSGTQLSVL.

This chain links TRBV3-1 (or the pseudogene TRBV3-2) with TRBJ1-1, with a tentative D call TRBD1 (5 bases). This CDR3 comprises 15 residues. V lost 2 bases, J lost 1 base, and 11 bases lay in between. The V gene's germline CDR1 is LGHDT and CDR2 YNNKEL (reference sequence). For the CDR3, the DNA is TGTGCCAGCAGCCAAAGGGGAGGCAGGAACACTGAAGCTTTCTTT. Translating gives CASSQRGGRNTEAFF.

This clone came up once. The chain is built from TRBV5-1 and TRBJ2-7; D is unclear. Germline assignment: CDR1 SGHRS and CDR2 YFSETQ. This CDR3 has 13 amino acids. The V gene lost 0 bases and the J gene lost 2 bases, with 6 bases spanning the gap. In nucleotides, the CDR3 is TGCGCCAGCAGCTTGGGAGCCGCCTACGAGCAGTACTTC. It translates to CASSLGAAYEQYF.

J is TRBJ1-2 and V is TRBV12-3 or TRBV12-4, with a tentative D call TRBD1 (5 bases). Deletions cut 1 base from V and 3 bases from J, with 6 bases between. There are 13 residues in the CDR3. Here the CDR3 DNA reads TGTGCCAGCAGTTTAGGCAGGGACTATGGCTACACCTTC. Amino acid sequence: CASSLGRDYGYTF.

The chain is built from TRBV7-9 and TRBJ2-3; 9 bases match TRBD2. V lost 3 bases, J lost 4 bases, and 17 bases stayed unmatched. CDR1 and CDR2 from the germline V gene are SEHNR and FQNEAQ (reference sequence). The CDR3 has 19 amino acids. CDR3 DNA sequence: TGTGCCAGCAGCTTCAGGGTTTTTACAGAGCGGGAGGTCCCAGATACGCAGTATTTT. Protein: CASSFRVFTEREVPDTQYF.

The chain combines TRBV5-6 with TRBJ1-2; the match to TRBD1 covers 11 bases. Germline-derived CDR1 and CDR2 are SGHDT and YYEEEE. This CDR3 comprises 16 residues. V shed 0 bases, J shed 8 bases, and the junction held 9 bases outside the gene matches. CDR3 sequence reads: CASSLASDRGRKGYTF. CDR3 DNA sequence: TGTGCCAGCAGCTTGGCCTCGGACAGGGGGCGGAAAGGCTACACCTTC.

In this sample, this clone turned up once. V gene TRBV11-2 combines with J gene TRBJ1-5; D uncertain. Germline V gene sequence: CDR1 SGHAT, CDR2 FQNNGV. The CDR3 is made up of 13 amino acids. The V and J ends lost 3 bases and 7 bases respectively, with 10 bases between them. The CDR3 sequence: CASSLRRWQPQHF. The DNA of the CDR3 is TGTGCCAGCAGCTTGCGGAGGTGGCAGCCCCAGCATTTT.

This clone turned up a few times. V and J are TRBV6-2 or TRBV6-3 and TRBJ1-4, with D tentatively TRBD1 (5 bases). Germline lookup yields CDR1 MNHEY and CDR2 SVGEGT. The CDR3 loop spans 15 amino acids. V was trimmed by 0 bases and J by 7 bases, leaving 12 bases between them. CDR3: CASSYSPRGSEKLFF. The CDR3 bases are TGTGCCAGCAGTTACTCTCCAAGGGGCAGTGAAAAACTGTTTTTT.

J is TRBJ1-5 and V is TRBV18; possibly TRBD1 for D (6 bases). Germline-derived CDR1 and CDR2 are KGHSH and LQKENI. This CDR3 has 15 residues. Trimming pared 4 bases from V and 2 bases from J, leaving 12 bases between. DNA of the CDR3: TGTGCCAGCTCACGGGACACGCACGGCAATCAGCCCCAGCATTTT. Its protein product is CASSRDTHGNQPQHF.

The CDR3 DNA sequence: TGTGCCAGCTCACCACCGGGCAGGTTAGAAGATGGCTACACCTTC. Residues: CASSPPGRLEDGYTF. The chain links TRBV18 to TRBJ1-2; D is ambiguous. The CDR3 has 15 amino acids. CDR1 and CDR2 (germline): KGHSH, LQKENI. The V and J ends lost 0 bases and 6 bases respectively, with 14 bases between them.